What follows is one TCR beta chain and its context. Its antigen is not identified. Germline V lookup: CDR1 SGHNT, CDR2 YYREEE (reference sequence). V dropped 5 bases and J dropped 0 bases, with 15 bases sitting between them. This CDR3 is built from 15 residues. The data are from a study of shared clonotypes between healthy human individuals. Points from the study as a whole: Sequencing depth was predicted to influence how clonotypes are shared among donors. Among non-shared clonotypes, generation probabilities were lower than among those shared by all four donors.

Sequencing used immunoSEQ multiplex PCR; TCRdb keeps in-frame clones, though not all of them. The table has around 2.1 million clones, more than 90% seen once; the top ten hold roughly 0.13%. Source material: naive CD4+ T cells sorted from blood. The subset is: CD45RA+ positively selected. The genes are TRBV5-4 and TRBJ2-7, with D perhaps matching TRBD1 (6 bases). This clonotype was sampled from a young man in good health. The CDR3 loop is CASRSDSFSSYEQYF. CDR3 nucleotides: TGTGCCAGCAGATCGGACAGTTTTAGCTCCTACGAGCAGTACTTC. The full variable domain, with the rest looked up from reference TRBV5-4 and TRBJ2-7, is ETGVTQSPTHLIKTRGQQVTLRCSSQSGHNTVSWYQQALGQGPQFIFQYYREEENGRGNFPPRFSGLQFPNYSSELNVNALELDDSALYLCASRSDSFSSYEQYFGPGTRLTVT.